This T cell receptor (beta chain) appears in the sequencing data of a study of post-analysis software for immune sequencing data. Points from the study as a whole: A few TRBV segments occurring more often in patients than controls included TRBV5-6, TRBV5-1 and TRBV20-1.

After removal of 5 bases from V and 4 bases from J, the junction contained 7 bases not matched to a gene. Germline CDR1 SGHRS, CDR2 YFSETQ. This CDR3 has 16 residues. Notes on this clonotype: What it recognizes is unknown.

Unique molecular identifiers were built into the TCR beta cDNA libraries. TCRdb ran MiXCR on the PCR reads and lists one entry per CDR3 protein. The data hold 600,000 to 750,000 distinct CDR3 sequences, with approximately 60% observed a single time. Sequencing was done on a sample of blood. The chain employs TRBV5-1 and TRBJ2-7, with 15 bases lining up with TRBD2. This clonotype was obtained from a girl aged 2-10 years with multiple sclerosis. The CDR3 bases are TGCGCCAGCAGTCCTGGGACTAGCGGGAGGCGGTACGAGCAGTACTTC. Translating gives CASSPGTSGRRYEQYF.